The 19 T cell receptor beta chains listed next were all sequenced from one sample in a study of human T cells and chemical hapten exposure. TCRdb reprocessed the RACE reads via MiXCR and lists one record per CDR3 protein. The sample yields about 130,000 distinct CDR3 sequences, around 8.3% seen once. The sample's time point: healthy volunteer bleed at 2 weeks. Extraction of total RNA was performed on unfractionated whole blood. Sequenced sample: whole blood. Source of these receptors: a male donor in good health. Some clones in this sample may be carry-over from other donors' samples.

This clonotype was recorded many times. This chain links TRBV7-2 with TRBJ1-5; TRBD1 might be the D (5 bases). The ends were cut back, 1 base at V and 6 bases at J, with 10 bases in the middle. Germline CDR1 and CDR2: SGHTA and FQGNSA. The CDR3 has 14 amino acids. CDR3 sequence reads: CASSLVRGPQPQHF. The DNA of the CDR3 is TGTGCCAGCAGCTTAGTTCGGGGACCTCAGCCCCAGCATTTT.

Ten or more counts support this clonotype. This chain connects TRBV7-9 to TRBJ1-1; TRBD1 matches at 11 bases. Germline-derived CDR1 and CDR2 are SEHNR and FQNEAQ (reference sequence). The CDR3 runs to 15 residues. J gave up 5 bases and V 7 bases, and 9 bases lay outside the gene matches. CDR3 bases: TGTGCCAGCAATCACGCCGGGACAGGGGGAACTGAAGCTTTCTTT. It encodes CASNHAGTGGTEAFF.

This clonotype showed up many times. The J gene is TRBJ1-1, the V gene TRBV10-3; 7 nucleotides line up with TRBD1. CDR1 and CDR2 (germline): ENHRY, SYGVKD. This CDR3 comprises 15 residues. J lost 3 bases, V lost 5 bases, and 9 bases had no gene match. CDR3 sequence reads: CAISPGGSGDTEAFF. The DNA for the CDR3 is TGTGCCATCAGTCCAGGGGGGTCGGGCGACACTGAAGCTTTCTTT.

Many counts were recorded for this clonotype. This chain connects TRBV20-1 to TRBJ1-5; 9 nucleotides match TRBD1. Germline V CDR1 and CDR2: DFQATT, SNEGSKA (reference sequence). V lost 0 bases and J lost 3; bases outside the gene matches: 9. There are 17 residues in the CDR3. This CDR3 is CSARDIRTGDYNQPQHF. CDR3 in DNA: TGCAGTGCTAGAGATATAAGGACAGGGGACTACAATCAGCCCCAGCATTTT.

The chain couples TRBV24-1 to TRBJ1-1; D remains unclear. This CDR3 is built from 13 residues. Germline CDR1 KGHDR, CDR2 SFDVKD. V lost 7 bases and J lost 1, with 9 bases in between. The CDR3 loop is CATRKGGNTEAFF. The CDR3 DNA follows: TGTGCCACCAGGAAGGGCGGGAACACTGAAGCTTTCTTT.

The CDR3: CASSGGPTYEQYF. CDR3 nucleotide sequence: TGTGCCAGCAGCGGGGGGCCTACCTACGAGCAGTACTTC. This chain uses TRBV9 with TRBJ2-7; D might be TRBD1 (6 bases). The V gene lost 3 bases and the J gene lost 2 bases, with 9 bases spanning the gap. This CDR3 has 13 residues. Germline assignment: CDR1 SGDLS and CDR2 YYNGEE.

The chain carries TRBV6-6 and TRBJ2-3; no clear D. The length of the CDR3 is 13 residues. The V end was cut by 8 bases, the J end by 2 bases, with 11 bases between. CDR1 and CDR2 from the germline V gene are MNHNY and SVGAGI (reference sequence). The chain's CDR3 is CASGNSLTDTQYF. The CDR3 DNA sequence: TGTGCCAGCGGAAACAGTCTCACAGATACGCAGTATTTT.

In this sample, this clonotype turned up many times. The chain recombines TRBV30 with TRBJ1-1; D ambiguous. The CDR3 loop spans 11 amino acids. Trimming took off 5 bases at V and 4 bases at J, with 8 bases between the two ends. Germline assignment: CDR1 GTSNPN and CDR2 SVGIG (reference sequence). CDR3 sequence: CAWAVGTEAFF. The CDR3 nucleotides read TGTGCCTGGGCCGTAGGCACTGAAGCTTTCTTT.

J is TRBJ1-1 and V is TRBV3-1, with D possibly matching TRBD1 (6 bases). Germline V gives CDR1 LGHDT, CDR2 YNNKEL (reference sequence). There are 13 residues in the CDR3. Trimming left V 2 bases short and J 10 bases short, with 14 bases between. The DNA of the CDR3 is TGTGCCAGCAGCCAATCAGGGGTTATTGGAGCTTTCTTT. Translated, it gives CASSQSGVIGAFF.

This clonotype appeared a few times. This chain uses TRBV12-3 or TRBV12-4 with TRBJ1-2, with a possible D match to TRBD1 (6 bases). The CDR3 totals 17 residues. Trimming cost V 2 bases and J 4 bases, with 20 bases left between them. The CDR3 protein is CASSLTLGGRGSYGYTF. The CDR3 nucleotides are TGTGCCAGCAGTTTAACCCTCGGGGGGCGAGGTAGCTATGGCTACACCTTC.

The chain has TRBV4-3 and TRBJ2-3; 10 bases map to TRBD2. Trimming cost V 1 base and J 0 bases; bases outside gene matches: 4. Germline V CDR1 and CDR2: LGHNA, YSLEER. The CDR3 totals 17 residues. The CDR3 coding sequence is TGCGCCAGCAGCCAAGCCGGGACTAGCGATAGCACAGATACGCAGTATTTT. Its translation: CASSQAGTSDSTDTQYF.

This clonotype was counted only a few times. The rearrangement links TRBV20-1 to TRBJ2-1; D not resolved. Trimming stripped 0 bases from V and 4 bases from J, with 10 bases between. Germline CDR1 DFQATT, CDR2 SNEGSKA (reference sequence). This CDR3 is built from 14 residues. The CDR3 nucleotides read TGCAGTGCTAGAGATTCCCGGGCTTACAATGAGCAGTTCTTC. The encoded protein is CSARDSRAYNEQFF.

The chain carries TRBV27 and TRBJ2-3, with 8 bases identical to TRBD2. The CDR3 sequence is 15 residues long. V dropped 2 bases and J dropped 1; count of bases not matched to a gene: 2. Germline-derived CDR1 and CDR2 are MNHEY and SMNVEV (reference sequence). For the CDR3, the DNA is TGTGCCAGCAGTTTAAGCGGGAGAGGCACAGATACGCAGTATTTT. Translating gives CASSLSGRGTDTQYF.

This clonotype was seen more than once but under ten times. This rearrangement joins TRBV11-2 to TRBJ1-2; tentative D call: TRBD1 (6 bases). The CDR3 length is 12 residues. CDR1 and CDR2 (germline): SGHAT, FQNNGV. V was clipped by 8 bases and J by 2 bases, with 9 bases between them. The CDR3 here is CASGQTNYGYTF. CDR3 nucleotides: TGTGCCAGCGGACAGACCAACTATGGCTACACCTTC.

The chain employs TRBV30 and TRBJ2-1; D is possibly TRBD1 (6 bases). V shed 1 base and J shed 8 bases, with 9 bases lying between them. The V gene's germline CDR1 is GTSNPN and CDR2 SVGIG (reference sequence). CDR3 length: 12 residues. The CDR3 reads CAWSDSGDEQFF. The CDR3 nucleotides read TGTGCCTGGAGTGACTCAGGGGATGAGCAGTTCTTC.

This clonotype was picked up a small number of times. The V and J genes are TRBV28 and TRBJ2-5; no clear D. This CDR3 contains 14 residues. Trimming removed 3 bases at V and 2 bases at J, with 10 bases between. Per the germline V gene, CDR1 is MDHEN and CDR2 is SYDVKM. CDR3 DNA sequence: TGTGCCAGCAGTTTGGTCCCCAAGCAAGAGACCCAGTACTTC. This gives the protein CASSLVPKQETQYF.

This rearrangement joins TRBV10-3 to TRBJ1-2; 10 bases fit TRBD1. CDR1 is ENHRY and CDR2 is SYGVKD in the germline V gene. The V and J ends lost 5 bases and 5 bases, in that order; junction bases with no gene match: 8. The CDR3 is 15 amino acids. CDR3 in DNA: TGTGCCATCAGTCTCCCGGGACAGGGGCCTTATGGCTACACCTTC. Amino acid sequence: CAISLPGQGPYGYTF.

In its sample, this clonotype was seen a few times. The V and J genes are TRBV20-1 and TRBJ2-3, with 9 bases identical to TRBD1. The germline gives CDR1 DFQATT, CDR2 SNEGSKA (reference sequence). The CDR3 totals 14 residues. V lost 3 bases, J lost 3 bases, and 4 bases stayed unmatched. CDR3 DNA sequence: TGCAGTGCTAGGACCGGGACAGGGACAGATACGCAGTATTTT. Translation: CSARTGTGTDTQYF.

This clonotype was picked up a small number of times. This chain joins TRBV7-9 and TRBJ1-2; 7 bases fit TRBD1. Per the germline V gene, CDR1 is SEHNR and CDR2 is FQNEAQ (reference sequence). CDR3 length equals 15 residues. The V gene end was trimmed by 2 bases and the J gene end by 2 bases; junction bases not matched to a gene: 5. Written as DNA, the CDR3 is TGTGCCAGCAGCTTACGGGCAGGGGGAAACTATGGCTACACCTTC. It is translated as CASSLRAGGNYGYTF.